These T cell receptor beta chains were read from a single sample in a study of glioma-infiltrating T cells after dendritic cell vaccination. Sequencing used immunoSEQ multiplex PCR; TCRdb keeps in-frame clones, though not all of them. Of roughly 60,000 clones in the sample, 85% to 90% were seen once. Sequences were derived from blood, sampled after dendritic cell vaccination. The source is a human donor with glioblastoma. Both conserved end residues are part of each CDR3. The D gene is left open where the match is weak. The size of a clone is reported for some rows only, either as once, few or many, or as a class for expanded clones.

TRBV11-3	TRBJ2-6	.	.	CASRSRESGANVLTF	TGTGCCAGCAGGAGCCGGGAGTCTGGGGCCAACGTCCTGACTTTC
TRBV9	TRBJ2-5	.	TRBD1	CASSPHQDREETQYF	TGTGCCAGCAGCCCACACCAGGACAGGGAGGAGACCCAGTACTTC
TRBV5-1	TRBJ2-3	.	TRBD1	CASSPGLGQPNFTDTQYF	TGCGCCAGCAGCCCGGGCTTGGGACAGCCAAACTTCACAGATACGCAGTATTTT
TRBV9	TRBJ1-2	once	.	CASSVGQGNYGYTF	TGTGCCAGCAGCGTAGGGCAGGGCAACTATGGCTACACCTTC
TRBV6-1	TRBJ2-7	.	TRBD1	CASSLDRAAYEQYF	TGTGCCAGCAGTCTGGACAGGGCGGCCTACGAGCAGTACTTC
TRBV6-1	TRBJ2-7	.	TRBD1	CASSEDYGTGGF	TGTGCCAGCAGTGAAGATTACGGGACAGGGGGGTTT
TRBV11-3	TRBJ2-7	.	TRBD2	CASSLGWRGGYEQYF	TGTGCCAGCAGCTTAGGATGGCGGGGGGGCTACGAGCAGTACTTC
TRBV11-1	TRBJ1-6	.	TRBD1	CASSLPRGGGAPLHF	TGTGCCAGCAGCCTCCCCCGAGGGGGCGGCGCACCCCTCCACTTT
TRBV5-1	TRBJ2-7	once	TRBD1	CASSPDQGAVEQYF	TGCGCCAGCAGCCCGGATCAGGGGGCGGTCGAGCAGTACTTC
TRBV5-6	TRBJ2-3	.	.	CASSSREADTQYF	TGTGCCAGCAGCTCCAGGGAAGCAGATACGCAGTATTTT
TRBV27	TRBJ1-1	few	TRBD1	CASSIGTGRYENTEAFF	TGTGCCAGCAGTATAGGGACAGGCCGATACGAAAACACTGAAGCTTTCTTT
TRBV5-1	TRBJ2-7	once	.	CASSSQGPYEQYF	TGCGCCAGCAGCTCACAGGGCCCCTACGAGCAGTACTTC
TRBV19	TRBJ2-5	.	.	CASSWAGEETQYF	TGTGCCAGTAGTTGGGCAGGGGAAGAGACCCAGTACTTC
TRBV30	TRBJ2-7	.	.	CAWSGDVTYEQYF	TGTGCCTGGAGTGGAGATGTTACCTACGAGCAGTACTTC
TRBV2	TRBJ2-3	.	.	CASSQRGGGDTQYF	TGTGCCAGCAGTCAGAGGGGGGGCGGAGATACGCAGTATTTT
TRBV6-5	TRBJ2-5	once	TRBD2	CASSYSTAGDEETQYF	TGTGCCAGCAGTTATTCGACAGCGGGGGACGAAGAGACCCAGTACTTC
TRBV9	TRBJ1-2	.	.	CASSVEGRGGYTF	TGTGCCAGCAGCGTAGAAGGGAGGGGTGGCTACACCTTC
TRBV5-6	TRBJ2-2	.	.	CASTLMGGPGELFF	TGTGCCAGCACCTTAATGGGGGGGCCCGGGGAGCTGTTTTTT
TRBV27	TRBJ2-1	.	TRBD1	CASSTPGQGRSYNEQFF	TGTGCCAGCAGTACCCCGGGACAGGGACGCTCCTACAATGAGCAGTTCTTC
TRBV27	TRBJ1-5	.	.	CASSLEGDQPQHF	TGTGCCAGCAGTTTAGAGGGGGATCAGCCCCAGCATTTT
TRBV7-2	TRBJ2-7	.	.	CASSLRTAASSYEQYF	TGTGCCAGCAGCCTCCGGACAGCCGCGAGCTCCTACGAGCAGTACTTC
TRBV5-1	TRBJ2-3	.	TRBD2	CASSLAASGGRITDTQYF	TGCGCCAGCAGCTTGGCAGCTTCGGGGGGTAGGATTACAGATACGCAGTATTTT
TRBV29-1	TRBJ1-3	.	TRBD1	CSVARDSLSPIYF	TGCAGCGTAGCAAGGGACAGCCTTAGTCCCATATATTTT
TRBV15	TRBJ1-1	.	TRBD1	CATSREKGASTEAFF	TGTGCCACCAGCAGAGAAAAGGGGGCCAGCACTGAAGCTTTCTTT
TRBV6-5	TRBJ2-4	.	TRBD1	CASSGTGSTKNIQYF	TGTGCCAGCAGCGGGACAGGGAGTACCAAAAACATTCAGTACTTC
TRBV10-1	TRBJ2-7	.	.	CASRAAGAREQYF	TGCGCCAGCCGGGCCGCGGGGGCTAGAGAGCAGTACTTC
TRBV7-6	TRBJ2-7	.	.	CASSLELAGVLNF	TGTGCCAGCAGCTTAGAACTCGCAGGGGTCTTGAACTTC
TRBV4-1	TRBJ2-7	once	TRBD2	CASSPGLAGTGEQYF	TGCGCCAGCAGCCCGGGACTAGCGGGGACTGGGGAGCAGTACTTC
TRBV9	TRBJ2-7	.	TRBD2	CASSETSGANYEQYF	TGTGCCAGCAGCGAAACTAGCGGGGCCAACTACGAGCAGTACTTC
TRBV9	TRBJ1-1	.	TRBD1	CASSVLSRGDTEAFF	TGTGCCAGCAGCGTATTATCCAGGGGGGACACTGAAGCTTTCTTT
TRBV5-6	TRBJ2-5	.	.	CASSRKRDYQETQYF	TGTGCCAGCAGCAGGAAAAGGGACTACCAAGAGACCCAGTACTTC
TRBV30	TRBJ1-6	.	.	CAWSGGGALSSYNSPLHF	TGTGCCTGGAGTGGAGGAGGGGCCCTGAGCTCCTATAATTCCCCCCTCCACTTT
TRBV11-3	TRBJ1-1	.	.	CASSPGLTNTEAFF	TGTGCCAGCAGCCCAGGGTTGACGAACACTGAAGCTTTCTTT
TRBV30	TRBJ2-7	once	TRBD1	CAWAPTGIYEQYF	TGTGCCTGGGCTCCGACAGGGATCTACGAGCAGTACTTC
TRBV7-2	TRBJ2-2	.	TRBD2	CASSSLAGVNTGELFF	TGTGCCAGCAGCTCCCTAGCGGGGGTCAACACCGGGGAGCTGTTTTTT
TRBV7-2	TRBJ2-5	few	.	CASLLGGREETQYF	TGTGCCAGCCTTCTTGGGGGCAGAGAAGAGACCCAGTACTTC
TRBV6-5	TRBJ1-4	.	.	CASRGGGGSEKLFF	TGTGCCAGCCGAGGTGGGGGCGGTAGTGAAAAACTGTTTTTT